These 25 T cell receptor beta chains were sequenced from one sample in a study of shared clonotypes between healthy human individuals. TCRdb's table, derived via immunoSEQ multiplex PCR, lists solely in-frame clones and lacks some. This sample carries a few million clones, just under 95% of them seen once, and the ten largest clones take more than 1.5%. Terminally differentiated effector memory CD45RA+ cells were left out of the naive CD8 fraction, which was CD45RO-negative and positively selected for CCR7. The sample consisted of naive CD8+ T cells from PBMCs. These receptors all stem from a man aged 18 to 30 in good health. Some clones in this sample may be carry-over from other donors' samples.

V usage is TRBV6-4 and J usage is TRBJ2-7; 10 nucleotides align to TRBD2. Germline V gene lookup returns CDR1 MRHNA and CDR2 SNTAGT. This CDR3 spans 17 amino acids. The ends lost 2 bases at V and 4 bases at J; junction bases unmatched: 11. The chain's CDR3 is CASSDGSLAGLKYEQYF. CDR3 bases: TGTGCCAGCAGTGACGGGTCACTAGCGGGGCTCAAATACGAGCAGTACTTC.

To note about this clone: Other DNA sequences in this specimen translate into the identical CDR3. J is TRBJ2-1 and V is TRBV7-9; TRBD2 aligns across 10 bases. Germline V gene data show CDR1 as SEHNR and CDR2 as FQNEAQ (reference sequence). With 5 bases clipped from V and 4 bases from J, the junction kept 8 bases outside the gene matches. CDR3 size: 16 residues. As DNA, the CDR3 is TGTGCCAGCAGCCCCGGACTAGCGGAGTTATACAATGAGCAGTTCTTC. As protein: CASSPGLAELYNEQFF.

V and J are TRBV7-3 and TRBJ2-1; unclear D gene. V gave up 0 bases and J gave up 0 bases, with 9 bases separating them. The CDR3 runs 16 residues. CDR1 is SGHTA and CDR2 is FQGTGA in the germline V gene. The CDR3 region is CASSLTPRSSYNEQFF. The CDR3 DNA follows: TGTGCCAGCAGCTTAACGCCCAGGAGCTCCTACAATGAGCAGTTCTTC.

As regards this clone: The identical CDR3 is also encoded by other nucleotide sequences in the sample. This chain joins TRBV7-9 and TRBJ2-5; no firm D call. This CDR3 spans 13 amino acids. Germline CDR1 is SEHNR and CDR2 is FQNEAQ (reference sequence). Trimming pared 5 bases from V and 1 base from J, leaving 8 bases between. The CDR3 reads CASSPRLQETQYF. The CDR3 DNA reads as TGTGCCAGCAGCCCCCGCCTCCAAGAGACCCAGTACTTC.

For this clone: The sample holds other DNA sequences that translate to the same CDR3. The J gene is TRBJ2-1, the V gene TRBV11-2; 10 bases match TRBD2. J gave up 4 bases and V 1 base, and 1 base lay outside the gene matches. Germline V gene sequence: CDR1 SGHAT, CDR2 FQNNGV. CDR3 length: 15 residues. CDR3 sequence: CASSLGTSGYNEQFF. As DNA, the CDR3 is TGTGCCAGCAGCTTAGGGACTAGCGGTTACAATGAGCAGTTCTTC.

The chain has TRBV5-6 and TRBJ1-1; D not certain. This CDR3 has 14 amino acids. Germline values: CDR1 SGHDT, CDR2 YYEEEE. V lost 1 base and J lost 3, with 10 bases in between. Written as DNA, the CDR3 is TGTGCCAGCAGCTTGATACCGCAATACACTGAAGCTTTCTTT. Amino acids: CASSLIPQYTEAFF.

The CDR3 spells CASSHRQGFSYNEQFF. In DNA, the CDR3 is TGTGCCAGCAGCCATCGACAGGGGTTCTCCTACAATGAGCAGTTCTTC. The chain recombines TRBV5-6 with TRBJ2-1; 8 bases align to TRBD1. V was clipped by 4 bases and J by 0 bases; unmatched bases: 6. Germline V gives CDR1 SGHDT, CDR2 YYEEEE. This CDR3 is built from 16 residues.

The chain joins TRBV28 to TRBJ2-5; no firm D call. The germline CDR1 and CDR2 sequences are MDHEN and SYDVKM. The CDR3 is 13 amino acids. The germline V and J ends were trimmed by 5 bases and 5 bases, with 12 bases remaining between them. The CDR3 here is CASSHPTDETQYF. CDR3 bases: TGTGCCAGCAGTCACCCGACCGACGAGACCCAGTACTTC.

This chain connects TRBV27 to TRBJ2-1, with D perhaps given as TRBD1 or TRBD2 (5 bases each). Trimming cost V 0 bases and J 3 bases, with 12 bases left between them. Germline CDR1 is MNHEY and CDR2 is SMNVEV (reference sequence). This CDR3 has 16 residues. CDR3: CASSLSGAIYYNEQFF. DNA for the CDR3: TGTGCCAGCAGTTTATCCGGGGCTATCTACTACAATGAGCAGTTCTTC.

Points on this clone: The sample contains more than one DNA sequence encoding this CDR3. The V gene is TRBV20-1, the J gene TRBJ2-1; D is unclear. CDR1 and CDR2 (germline): DFQATT, SNEGSKA (reference sequence). The CDR3 is made up of 11 amino acids. The ends were cut back, 0 bases at V and 6 bases at J, with 3 bases in the middle. The CDR3 loop reads CSARDANEQFF. For the CDR3, the DNA is TGCAGTGCTAGAGACGCCAATGAGCAGTTCTTC.

V and J are TRBV27 and TRBJ2-1; TRBD1 aligns across 9 bases. The length of the CDR3 is 15 residues. V lost 5 bases to trimming and J lost 3 bases; unmatched junction nucleotides: 5. CDR1 is MNHEY, CDR2 SMNVEV, per germline (reference sequence). CDR3 region: CASSIMTGGYNEQFF. In nucleotides, the CDR3 is TGTGCCAGCAGTATAATGACAGGGGGCTACAATGAGCAGTTCTTC.

V gene TRBV14 combines with J gene TRBJ2-1; 7 bases are a match to TRBD2. The CDR3 runs to 16 residues. V shed 4 bases and J 5 bases; nucleotides not matched to a gene: 11. Looked up from germline, CDR1 is SGHDN and CDR2 is FVKESK. The CDR3 is CASSPLRSGLNNEQFF. CDR3 in DNA: TGTGCCAGCAGCCCCCTCCGTAGCGGGTTGAACAATGAGCAGTTCTTC.

The chain combines TRBV7-8 with TRBJ1-3; D unresolved. Germline V gene sequence: CDR1 SGHVS, CDR2 FQNEAQ. V lost 2 bases, J lost 0 bases, and 14 bases lay in between. There are 17 residues in the CDR3. CDR3 nucleotide sequence: TGTGCCAGCAGCTTATGGGTGGCGGGCTCCTCTGGAAACACCATATATTTT. Translated, it gives CASSLWVAGSSGNTIYF. The whole variable domain, remainder taken from reference TRBV7-8 and TRBJ1-3, is GAGVSQSPRYKVAKRGQDVALRCDPISGHVSLFWYQQALGQGPEFLTYFQNEAQLDKSGLPSDRFFAERPEGSVSTLKIQRTQQEDSAVYLCASSLWVAGSSGNTIYFGEGSWLTVV.

This clone was seen only a few times. The chain employs TRBV7-9 and TRBJ1-5, with 8 bases identical to TRBD1. Losses at the gene ends were 3 bases for V and 7 bases for J; bases not matched to a gene: 8. The germline V gene encodes CDR1 SEHNR and CDR2 FQNEAQ (reference sequence). This CDR3 spans 15 amino acids. CDR3 sequence: CASSFGQGSLQPQHF. CDR3 nucleotides: TGTGCCAGCAGCTTCGGACAGGGAAGTTTACAGCCCCAGCATTTT. Filled out from reference TRBV7-9 and TRBJ1-5, the complete variable domain reads DTGVSQNPRHKITKRGQNVTFRCDPISEHNRLYWYRQTLGQGPEFLTYFQNEAQLEKSRLLSDRFSAERPKGSFSTLEIQRTEQGDSAMYLCASSFGQGSLQPQHFGDGTRLSIL.

This clone appeared once. The genes are TRBV6-1 and TRBJ2-7; 11 positions match TRBD2. V trimming: 2 bases; J trimming: 1 base; junction bases outside the gene matches: 4. The CDR3 loop spans 16 amino acids. Germline V CDR1 and CDR2: MNHNS, SASEGT. This CDR3 reads CASSENVAGGSYEQYF. Here the CDR3 DNA reads TGTGCCAGCAGTGAAAACGTAGCGGGAGGGTCCTACGAGCAGTACTTC.

The rearrangement links TRBV2 to TRBJ2-7, with TRBD2 matching 7 bases. CDR1 and CDR2 (germline): SNHLY, FYNNEI. The CDR3 consists of 15 residues. J gave up 3 bases and V 2 bases, and 7 bases lay outside the gene matches. The CDR3 nucleotides read TGTGCCAGCAGTGAATTTGGCGGGAGACACTACGAGCAGTACTTC. This gives the protein CASSEFGGRHYEQYF.

This chain links TRBV21-1 with TRBJ1-4; TRBD1 is the table's D call, not checked against the DNA. TRBV21-1 is listed as a pseudogene. CDR3 length: 15 amino acids. The CDR3 nucleotides read TGTGCCAGCAGCAAAGAAGGACAGGGGAATGAAAAACTGTTTTTT. This codes for CASSKEGQGNEKLFF.

The V call is TRBV28, the J call TRBJ1-3; D is ambiguous. Trimming cost V 3 bases and J 0 bases, with 15 bases left between them. This CDR3 has 17 amino acids. Germline V CDR1 and CDR2: MDHEN, SYDVKM. The CDR3 loop reads CASSFGPLHLSGNTIYF. The DNA of the CDR3 is TGTGCCAGCAGTTTCGGGCCACTCCACCTCTCTGGAAACACCATATATTTT.

The count of this clone is one. The chain uses TRBV29-1 and TRBJ2-7; the D call may be TRBD1 or TRBD2 (5 bases each). The CDR3 covers 14 residues. V was cut by 7 bases and J by 2 bases, with 18 bases left in between. CDR1 is SQVTM and CDR2 is ANQGSEA in the germline V gene. DNA of the CDR3: TGCAGCGCTAGGCCGGGACGGAATGCCTACGAGCAGTACTTC. Amino acid sequence: CSARPGRNAYEQYF.

The chain has TRBV11-2 and TRBJ2-1; 7 nucleotides agree with TRBD1. The J segment lost 4 bases and the V segment lost 5 bases, leaving 8 bases of the junction unmatched. CDR1 is SGHAT, CDR2 FQNNGV, per germline. This CDR3 is 15 amino acids long. DNA of the CDR3: TGTGCCAGCAGCCCCAGAGGACAGGAGTACAATGAGCAGTTCTTC. Encoded protein: CASSPRGQEYNEQFF. The full variable domain, completed using reference TRBV11-2 and TRBJ2-1, is EAGVAQSPRYKIIEKRQSVAFWCNPISGHATLYWYQQILGQGPKLLIQFQNNGVVDDSQLPKDRFSAERLKGVDSTLKIQPAKLEDSAVYLCASSPRGQEYNEQFFGPGTRLTVL.

The V call is TRBV5-6, the J call TRBJ1-1; weak D call: TRBD1 (6 bases). V gave up 2 bases and J gave up 1 base, with 12 bases separating them. CDR1 is SGHDT, CDR2 YYEEEE, per germline. The CDR3 length is 15 residues. The CDR3 spells CASSFPRGANTEAFF. The DNA of the CDR3 is TGTGCCAGCAGCTTTCCAAGGGGGGCGAACACTGAAGCTTTCTTT.

The rearrangement uses TRBV19 and TRBJ1-1, with D unresolved. This CDR3 is built from 13 residues. Germline V gene sequence: CDR1 LNHDA, CDR2 SQIVND (reference sequence). Trimming removed 0 bases at V and 7 bases at J, with 9 bases between. Written as DNA, the CDR3 is TGTGCCAGTAGTATAGACGGGGTAAATGAAGCTTTCTTT. Its protein product is CASSIDGVNEAFF.

The rearrangement links TRBV6-5 to TRBJ2-7; 8 positions agree with TRBD1. The CDR3 has 14 residues. From germline, CDR1 is MNHEY and CDR2 SVGAGI. The junction had 4 bases not matched to a gene; V was cut back by 6 bases and J by 0 bases. Written as DNA, the CDR3 is TGTGCCAGCAGCTTACAGGGGGTCTCCTACGAGCAGTACTTC. It translates to CASSLQGVSYEQYF.

The chain carries TRBV7-9 and TRBJ2-1; D possibly corresponds to TRBD1 (5 bases). CDR3 size: 10 residues. The V end lost 6 bases, the J end lost 13 bases, and 10 bases lay between the germline ends. Looked up from germline, CDR1 is SEHNR and CDR2 is FQNEAQ (reference sequence). The DNA of the CDR3 is TGTGCCAGCAGTCCAGGACAACAGTTCTTC. Its translation is CASSPGQQFF.

Regarding this clone: This may arise from a read error, as a much more abundant clone is one base away. The V gene is TRBV2, the J gene TRBJ1-1; D gene unclear. V lost 4 bases and J lost 1, with 4 bases in between. The CDR3 has 12 residues. Germline CDR1 reads SNHLY; CDR2 reads FYNNEI. CDR3 residues: CASSGGNTEAFF. CDR3 coding DNA: TGTGCCAGCAGTGGGGGGAACACTGAAGCTTTCTTT.